The T cell receptor (beta chain) under discussion was sequenced for a study of T-cell reconstitution after alpha-beta-depleted transplantation in children. As it was prepared, the TCRbeta library received unique molecular identifiers. MiXCR was run by TCRdb on the PCR reads, yielding one entry per CDR3 protein. Of some 490,000 distinct CDR3 sequences listed, 12% are singletons. The source material was PBMCs from the stem cell graft donor, sampled from the stem cell graft. This receptor was taken from a human donor who donated a stem cell graft to a child with combined immunodeficiency.

The CDR3 sequence: CASSPDGEFRETQYF. The CDR3 DNA reads as TGTGCCAGCAGCCCAGATGGGGAATTCAGAGAGACCCAGTACTTC. This chain links TRBV9 with TRBJ2-5, with D uncertain. The CDR3 is made up of 15 amino acids. CDR1 is SGDLS and CDR2 is YYNGEE in the germline V gene. Trimming left V 4 bases short and J 4 bases short, with 17 bases between.